Below are 7 T cell receptor beta chains sequenced from a single sample in a study of cytomegalovirus exposure and HLA in healthy donors (dated by TCRdb to the late 2010s). Receptors were amplified or captured by the immunoSEQ multiplex PCR assay. A mixture of 60 forward primers for TCR Vbeta segments and 13 reverse primers for TCR Jbeta segments was used in the multiplex PCR. TCRdb mirrors the immuneACCESS table, restricted to in-frame sequences. Some clones are absent from its copies; in checked studies, under half trace to an unresolved V gene, and the reason for the others is unknown. Present in this sample are approximately 150,000 clones, 80% of which were seen just once. The ten largest clones represent about 7% of the sample. Specimen: PBMCs. These receptors were collected from a man aged 30 to 45 in good health and CMV-seropositive.

A word on this clone: This sample includes further DNA sequences coding for the same CDR3. J is TRBJ1-1 and V is TRBV6-1; D remains ambiguous. The V end was cut by 3 bases, the J end by 4 bases, with 12 bases between. The CDR3 extends over 14 amino acids. Germline CDR1 and CDR2: MNHNS and SASEGT. The CDR3 bases are TGTGCCAGCAGTGATCTCACCCGAGGCACTGAAGCTTTCTTT. This translates into CASSDLTRGTEAFF.

The chain couples TRBV4-1 to TRBJ1-4; D is ambiguous. The CDR3 is 18 amino acids. From germline, CDR1 is MGHRA and CDR2 YSYEKL. Trimming removed 1 base from V and 4 bases from J, with 19 bases in between. The chain's CDR3 is CASSQARGSTLRNEKLFF. CDR3 DNA sequence: TGCGCCAGCAGCCAAGCCCGAGGAAGTACCCTACGTAATGAAAAACTGTTTTTT.

The chain has TRBV9 and TRBJ2-5, with 7 bases identical to TRBD2. The J call is in doubt because the DNA end fits TRBJ2-7 better. Germline V gene data show CDR1 as SGDLS and CDR2 as YYNGEE. The CDR3 runs to 16 residues. The CDR3 DNA reads as TGTGCCAGCATACCTGCGTGGGCTAGCGGCCGCTACGAGCAGTACTTC. It encodes CASIPAWASGRYEQYF.

The chain joins TRBV5-6 to TRBJ2-7, with D possibly matching TRBD1 (6 bases). The CDR3 runs 15 residues. With 0 bases removed from V and 7 bases from J, the gap between germline ends came to 17 bases. Germline V gene lookup returns CDR1 SGHDT and CDR2 YYEEEE. The DNA for the CDR3 is TGTGCCAGCAGCTTGGCCTTGACAGGAGACTTGGAGCAGTACTTC. Translated: CASSLALTGDLEQYF.

This chain connects TRBV19 to TRBJ1-5, with D maybe TRBD1 (6 bases). The germline gives CDR1 LNHDA, CDR2 SQIVND (reference sequence). Trimming cost V 1 base and J 6 bases, with 13 bases left between them. The CDR3 covers 15 residues. The CDR3 DNA sequence: TGTGCCAGTAGTATAGCAAGGGGGACGGGTCAGCCCCAGCATTTT. Protein: CASSIARGTGQPQHF.

The sample holds one count of this clone. The CDR3 nucleotides read TGTGCCAGCAGCTTATACCACAGGGAGGGCTATGGCTACACCTTC. It is translated as CASSLYHREGYGYTF. The chain joins TRBV11-3 to TRBJ1-2; D may be TRBD1 (6 bases). The CDR3 extends over 15 amino acids. The V and J ends lost 2 bases and 4 bases respectively, with 14 bases between them. Germline CDR1 is SGHNT and CDR2 is YENEEA.

This sequence joins TRBV14 and TRBJ2-1; D not certain. V lost 0 bases and J lost 4, with 16 bases in between. Germline V gene sequence: CDR1 SGHDN, CDR2 FVKESK. CDR3 length: 17 residues. The CDR3 coding sequence is TGTGCCAGCAGCCAAGATTTTCCGGGTCTATTTTACAATGAGCAGTTCTTC. Its protein is CASSQDFPGLFYNEQFF.